These T cell receptor beta chains were read from a single sample in a study of cytomegalovirus exposure and HLA in healthy donors. Sequencing was performed with immunoSEQ multiplex PCR; in TCRdb, only in-frame clones are kept and a portion is missing. The sample lists 150,000 to 200,000 clones; about 81% were seen once. What was sequenced was PBMCs. The receptors derive from a woman in her twenties or thirties in good health and CMV-seronegative. Each CDR3 is given with its conserved first and last residue. The D gene is left open where the match is weak. Size is omitted from some rows. Given values are once, few, many or a class for expanded clones.

V	length	size	D	J	DNA	CDR3
TRBV5-6	15	few	NA	TRBJ2-1	TGTGCCAGCGCTGGGGTCAGGGTCCAGCACAATGAGCAGTTCTTC	CASAGVRVQHNEQFF
TRBV4-2	17	NA	TRBD1	TRBJ1-3	TGTGCCAGCAGCTACAACAGGGGTGACTACTCTGGAAACACCATATATTTT	CASSYNRGDYSGNTIYF
TRBV28	14	NA	TRBD1	TRBJ1-2	TGTGCCAGCAGCCCCGGGGACAGGGTTTATGGCTACACCTTC	CASSPGDRVYGYTF
TRBV2	13	NA	TRBD1	TRBJ2-1	TGTGCCAGCACCCGGGACAGAAACAATGAGCAGTTCTTC	CASTRDRNNEQFF
TRBV18	14	NA	NA	TRBJ2-7	TGTGCCAGCTCACCATTACCAGGGGTCTACGAGCAGTACTTC	CASSPLPGVYEQYF
TRBV28	14	NA	NA	TRBJ2-7	TGTGCCAGCAGTTTCGGGACATCACTGAGGGAGCAGTACTTC	CASSFGTSLREQYF
TRBV14	17	once	NA	TRBJ2-7	TGTGCCAGCAGCCAGAGGGCGGCGGGTAGGAGCTCCTACGAGCAGTACTTC	CASSQRAAGRSSYEQYF
TRBV19	19	once	TRBD2	TRBJ2-4	TGTGCCAGTAGTATAAGGGCTAGCGGGGGTGGCTTGACCAAAAACATTCAGTACTTC	CASSIRASGGGLTKNIQYF
TRBV11-3	15	NA	TRBD2	TRBJ2-1	TGTGCCAGCAGCCATAGCGGGAGCACCTACAATGAGCAGTTCTTC	CASSHSGSTYNEQFF
TRBV2	15	few	NA	TRBJ2-7	TGTGCCAGCAGTGAAACAGGGTCGGCCTCCTACGAGCAGTACTTC	CASSETGSASYEQYF
TRBV27	14	NA	NA	TRBJ2-1	TGTGCCAGCAGTTTGAACCCTAACTACAATGAGCAGTTCTTC	CASSLNPNYNEQFF
TRBV9	15	NA	NA	TRBJ1-5	TGTGCCAGCAGCGTTAGCAGTGGGAGCAATCAGCCCCAGCATTTT	CASSVSSGSNQPQHF
TRBV30	14	NA	NA	TRBJ2-7	TGTGCCTGGAGTGTGGGGACTCAAAGAAACGAGCAGTACTTC	CAWSVGTQRNEQYF
TRBV29-1	11	NA	NA	TRBJ1-2	TGCAGCGTCTCAGAGGACTATGGCTACACCTTC	CSVSEDYGYTF
TRBV6-5	14	few	TRBD1	TRBJ2-7	TGTGCCAGCAGTTACCGGGACAGGGGGAAGGTGCAGTACTTC	CASSYRDRGKVQYF
TRBV27	17	NA	TRBD1	TRBJ2-7	TGTGCCAGCAGTCCTCTCGGCCTTGGACAGGGCACCTACGAGCAGTACTTC	CASSPLGLGQGTYEQYF
TRBV19	16	NA	TRBD1	TRBJ2-7	TGTGCCAGTAGTTCCATCCGGGGACAGGGGGCCTACGAGCAGTACTTC	CASSSIRGQGAYEQYF
TRBV30	12	NA	NA	TRBJ1-2	TGTGCCTGGGGGATACGGGGCTATGGCTACACCTTC	CAWGIRGYGYTF
TRBV2	12	few	NA	TRBJ2-2	TGTGCCAGCAGTCAGGGGAGCGGGGAGCTGTTTTTT	CASSQGSGELFF
TRBV14	15	once	TRBD1	TRBJ2-1	TGTGCCAGCAGCCAAGGGACAGGGTGGGCCAATGAGCAGTTCTTC	CASSQGTGWANEQFF